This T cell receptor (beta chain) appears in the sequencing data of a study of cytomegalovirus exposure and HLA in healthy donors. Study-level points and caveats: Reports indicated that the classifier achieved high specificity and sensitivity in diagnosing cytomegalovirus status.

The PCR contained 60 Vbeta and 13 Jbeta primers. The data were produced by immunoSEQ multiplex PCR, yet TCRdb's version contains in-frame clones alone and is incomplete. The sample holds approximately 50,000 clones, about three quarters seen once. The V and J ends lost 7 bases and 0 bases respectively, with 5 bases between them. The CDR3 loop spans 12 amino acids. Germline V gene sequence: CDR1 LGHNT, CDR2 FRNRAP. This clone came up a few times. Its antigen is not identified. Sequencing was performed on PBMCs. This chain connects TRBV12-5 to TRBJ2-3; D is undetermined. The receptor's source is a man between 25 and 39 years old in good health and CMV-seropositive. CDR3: CASATSTDTQYF. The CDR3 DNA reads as TGTGCTAGTGCGACTAGCACAGATACGCAGTATTTT.